This T cell receptor beta chain was sequenced during a study of cytomegalovirus exposure and HLA in healthy donors. The wider study: Assignment to the Caucasian-associated ancestry cluster applied to around 76% of the approximately 400 genotyped donors. Findings and limits, study-wide: Later analysis suggested most CMV-associated TCR beta chains were HLA-restricted.

Between the trimmed V and J ends, which lost 0 bases and 2 bases, there was a span of 6 bases. Germline V lookup: CDR1 SGHRS, CDR2 YFSETQ. CDR3 length: 14 amino acids. Note on this clone: Its antigen is still unknown.

PCR primers comprised 60 Vbeta and 13 Jbeta primers. TCRdb's copy holds only in-frame clones and misses some; the assay was immunoSEQ multiplex PCR. The table has 100,000 to 150,000 clones, around three quarters seen once; the top ten hold roughly 6.3%. The gene calls are TRBV5-1 and TRBJ1-5; D unclear. Sequenced material: PBMCs. This sequence was found in a woman aged 40 to 50 in good health and CMV-seronegative. The CDR3 spells CASSLGSGNQPQHF. The DNA for the CDR3 is TGCGCCAGCAGCTTGGGATCGGGCAATCAGCCCCAGCATTTT.